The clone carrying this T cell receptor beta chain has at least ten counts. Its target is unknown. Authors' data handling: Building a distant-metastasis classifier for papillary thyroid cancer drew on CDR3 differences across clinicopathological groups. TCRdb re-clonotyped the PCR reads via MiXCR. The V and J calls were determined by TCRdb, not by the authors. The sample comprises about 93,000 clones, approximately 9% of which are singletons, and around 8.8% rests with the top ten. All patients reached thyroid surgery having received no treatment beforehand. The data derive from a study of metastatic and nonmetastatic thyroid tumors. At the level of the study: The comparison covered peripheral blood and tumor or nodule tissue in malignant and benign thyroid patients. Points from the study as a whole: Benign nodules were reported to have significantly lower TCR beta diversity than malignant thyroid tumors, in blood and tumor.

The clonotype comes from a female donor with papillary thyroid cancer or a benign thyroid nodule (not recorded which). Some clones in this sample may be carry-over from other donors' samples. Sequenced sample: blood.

The CDR3 sequence is CASSPTGRDTQYF. As DNA, the CDR3 is TGTGCCAGCAGCCCTACCGGGAGGGATACGCAGTATTTT. The V gene is TRBV7-2, the J gene TRBJ2-3, with 7 nucleotides matching TRBD2. Germline V gene data show CDR1 as SGHTA and CDR2 as FQGNSA. V was clipped by 5 bases and J by 6 bases; unmatched bases: 5. The CDR3 covers 13 residues.